The 15 T cell receptor beta chains below all came from one sample that was sequenced in a study of PD-L1 blockade in urothelial cancer. This table comes from immunoSEQ multiplex PCR, and its TCRdb copy is limited to in-frame clones, with some not included. The sample yields under 90,000 clones, 90% to 95% seen once. The sample consisted of PBMCs, taken around atezolizumab (anti-PD-L1) treatment. These receptors originate from a man aged 60 to 69 with urothelial cancer.

As to this clone: Different DNA sequences within this sample yield the same CDR3. This chain connects TRBV4-3 to TRBJ2-4; the D gene is possibly TRBD2 (6 bases). Deletions cut 0 bases from V and 4 bases from J, with 13 bases between. The V gene's germline CDR1 is LGHNA and CDR2 YSLEER. CDR3 length equals 16 residues. This CDR3 reads CASSQDRLAGKNIQYF. The DNA for the CDR3 is TGCGCCAGCAGCCAAGATAGATTGGCGGGGAAAAACATTCAGTACTTC.

In nucleotides, the CDR3 is TGCGCCAGCAGCTCAACCGGGACAGGGGGCATCGTTGGCTACACCTTC. This encodes CASSSTGTGGIVGYTF. V gene TRBV5-1 combines with J gene TRBJ1-2; 12 nucleotides line up with TRBD1. The CDR3 covers 16 residues. Per the germline V gene, CDR1 is SGHRS and CDR2 is YFSETQ. Losses at the gene ends were 3 bases for V and 7 bases for J; bases not matched to a gene: 10. Using reference TRBV5-1 and TRBJ1-2 for the parts outside the CDR3, the full variable domain is KAGVTQTPRYLIKTRGQQVTLSCSPISGHRSVSWYQQTPGQGLQFLFEYFSETQRNKGNFPGRFSGRQFSNSRSEMNVSTLELGDSALYLCASSSTGTGGIVGYTFGSGTRLTVV.

The gene calls are TRBV7-2 and TRBJ2-5, with D possibly TRBD2 on 6 matching bases. The CDR3 runs 16 residues. Germline CDR1 and CDR2: SGHTA and FQGNSA. V lost 2 bases to trimming and J lost 2 bases, with 15 bases between them. The CDR3 protein is CASSLSGRAGQETQYF. CDR3 nucleotide sequence: TGTGCCAGCAGCTTAAGCGGGCGGGCCGGACAAGAGACCCAGTACTTC.

The chain recombines TRBV14 with TRBJ2-1; 11 nucleotides line up with TRBD2. CDR1 and CDR2 from the germline V gene are SGHDN and FVKESK. This CDR3 region has 15 residues. The V segment lost 4 bases and the J segment 9 bases; nucleotides outside the gene matches: 8. CDR3 DNA: TGTGCCAGCAGCCCCCGAGGGCTAGCGGGAGGTGAGCAGTTCTTC. Translating it yields CASSPRGLAGGEQFF.

The chain is built from TRBV10-2 and TRBJ2-1, with 7 bases matching TRBD2. The V segment lost 1 base and the J segment 5 bases; nucleotides outside the gene matches: 5. Germline CDR1 is WSHSY and CDR2 is SAAADI. The CDR3 sequence is 15 residues long. This CDR3 is CASSEWREGNNEQFF. Here the CDR3 DNA reads TGCGCCAGCAGTGAGTGGAGGGAGGGCAACAATGAGCAGTTCTTC.

The chain couples TRBV5-6 to TRBJ2-6, with 7 bases matching TRBD1. Trimming removed 4 bases from V and 2 bases from J; junction bases left unmatched: 9. This CDR3 is 17 amino acids long. The germline V gene has CDR1 SGHDT and CDR2 YYEEEE. DNA of the CDR3: TGTGCCAGCAGCCTCGGGGACAGAATTACTGGGGCCAACGTCCTGACTTTC. Translated, it gives CASSLGDRITGANVLTF.

The chain has TRBV7-3 and TRBJ2-3, with TRBD1 as a possible D gene (6 bases). Germline CDR1 SGHTA, CDR2 FQGTGA. The V end lost 5 bases, the J end lost 3 bases, and 12 bases lay between the germline ends. The CDR3 is 14 amino acids. In nucleotides, the CDR3 is TGTGCCAGCAGCACAGGGTCCGGTACAGATACGCAGTATTTT. Translating gives CASSTGSGTDTQYF.

The J gene is TRBJ1-1, the V gene TRBV18; possible D gene TRBD1, 5 bases. V was shortened by 4 bases and J by 6 bases, with 6 bases between the two germline ends. This CDR3 is 11 amino acids long. Germline assignment: CDR1 KGHSH and CDR2 LQKENI. The DNA of the CDR3 is TGTGCCAGCTCACAGGGGCCTGAAGCTTTCTTT. Protein sequence: CASSQGPEAFF.

V usage is TRBV6-5 and J usage is TRBJ2-7, with TRBD1 matching over 9 bases. CDR1 is MNHEY, CDR2 SVGAGI, per germline. After removal of 6 bases from V and 3 bases from J, the junction contained 6 bases not matched to a gene. The CDR3 covers 14 residues. The CDR3 nucleotides read TGTGCCAGCAGGACTGGGACAGGGAGCTACGAGCAGTACTTC. It specifies CASRTGTGSYEQYF.

CDR3 residues: CASSITSGTDTQYF. In DNA, the CDR3 is TGTGCCAGCAGCATTACTAGCGGTACAGATACGCAGTATTTT. V gene TRBV7-2 combines with J gene TRBJ2-3; 8 nucleotides align to TRBD2. Germline V gene data show CDR1 as SGHTA and CDR2 as FQGNSA. The CDR3 extends over 14 amino acids. The J segment lost 3 bases and the V segment lost 5 bases, leaving 4 bases of the junction unmatched.

The chain uses TRBV7-8 and TRBJ2-5, with no clear D. Between the trimmed V and J ends, which lost 5 bases and 5 bases, there was a span of 12 bases. CDR3 length equals 13 residues. Germline CDR1 is SGHVS and CDR2 is FQNEAQ. The CDR3 region has the DNA TGTGCCAGCAGCCCAACCCTCGAGGAGACCCAGTACTTC. It specifies CASSPTLEETQYF.

This sequence joins TRBV10-3 and TRBJ2-7; 11 bases line up with TRBD2. Germline V lookup: CDR1 ENHRY, CDR2 SYGVKD. The trim removed 1 base at V and 1 base at J, leaving 12 bases unmatched. The CDR3 sequence is 19 residues long. The CDR3: CAISEYTGTSGLPSYEQYF. In nucleotides, the CDR3 is TGTGCCATCAGTGAGTATACCGGGACTAGCGGTTTGCCTTCCTACGAGCAGTACTTC.

The chain links TRBV4-2 to TRBJ2-2, with a possible D match to TRBD1 (5 bases). The CDR3 consists of 13 residues. Trimming took off 4 bases at V and 7 bases at J, with 10 bases between the two ends. From germline, CDR1 is LGHNA and CDR2 YNFKEQ. The CDR3 sequence: CASSPEQVGELFF. CDR3 nucleotides: TGTGCCAGCAGCCCCGAACAGGTCGGGGAGCTGTTTTTT.

V and J are TRBV28 and TRBJ1-4; 8 bases are shared with TRBD1. The CDR3 runs 19 residues. V dropped 6 bases and J dropped 6; count of bases not matched to a gene: 21. The germline V gene encodes CDR1 MDHEN and CDR2 SYDVKM. The CDR3 DNA follows: TGTGCCAGCAGCCGAGTCCGGGACAGGTTTTTATCGGGGTATGAAAAACTGTTTTTT. Protein product: CASSRVRDRFLSGYEKLFF. Full variable domain (missing parts from reference TRBV28 and TRBJ1-4): DVKVTQSSRYLVKRTGEKVFLECVQDMDHENMFWYRQDPGLGLRLIYFSYDVKMKEKGDIPEGYSVSREKKERFSLILESASTNQTSMYLCASSRVRDRFLSGYEKLFFGSGTQLSVL.

The V call is TRBV5-1, the J call TRBJ2-3; TRBD2 might be the D (7 bases). This CDR3 comprises 14 residues. V was cut by 4 bases and J by 6 bases, with 15 bases left in between. Germline V CDR1 and CDR2: SGHRS, YFSETQ. The CDR3 region is CASSRRSGGDTQYF. CDR3 sequence (DNA): TGCGCCAGCAGCCGTCGATCGGGGGGCGATACGCAGTATTTT.